The 27 T cell receptor beta chains presented below share a single source sample, sequenced in a study of OX40 agonist ivuxolimab in advanced cancers. The library was prepared using the immunoSEQ multiplex PCR assay. As stored in TCRdb, this immuneACCESS dataset retains in-frame rearrangements with V and J assigned. A fraction of the clones does not appear; measured against another copy, unresolved V genes explain less than half of the discrepancy, and the remainder lacks a known reason. A total of under 90,000 clones appear in this sample, roughly 91% of them only once. The top ten constitute roughly an eighth of the sample. Sequences were derived from CD4+ or CD8+ T cells sorted from blood, sampled in a trial of the OX40 agonist ivuxolimab. The source is an adult with an advanced solid tumor such as melanoma, head and neck, liver or kidney cancer.

The J gene is TRBJ1-2, the V gene TRBV6-6; D gene unclear. From germline, CDR1 is MNHNY and CDR2 SVGAGI (reference sequence). Trimming took off 2 bases at V and 1 base at J, with 11 bases between the two ends. The CDR3 runs to 15 residues. This CDR3 is CASSYLLPNNYGYTF. In nucleotides, the CDR3 is TGTGCCAGCAGTTACCTTCTACCCAATAACTATGGCTACACCTTC.

This clone occurred once. This chain uses TRBV9 with TRBJ1-2; D possibly corresponds to TRBD1 (5 bases). V was shortened by 2 bases and J by 3 bases, with 14 bases between the two germline ends. The germline gives CDR1 SGDLS, CDR2 YYNGEE. This CDR3 spans 15 amino acids. CDR3 DNA: TGTGCCAGCAGCGTCTCTGATACAGGATACTATGGCTACACCTTC. It yields the protein CASSVSDTGYYGYTF.

This clone is a singleton in its sample. The V call is TRBV10-3, the J call TRBJ2-7, with 16 nucleotides matching TRBD2. The CDR3 runs 17 residues. The germline gives CDR1 ENHRY, CDR2 SYGVKD. V lost 7 bases and J lost 0; bases outside the gene matches: 6. This chain's CDR3 is CAITPGLAGGSSYEQYF. CDR3 nucleotide sequence: TGTGCCATCACGCCGGGACTAGCGGGAGGGAGCTCCTACGAGCAGTACTTC.

This clone was picked up one time. The V and J genes are TRBV29-1 and TRBJ1-2; 7 nucleotides align to TRBD1. Germline lookup yields CDR1 SQVTM and CDR2 ANQGSEA. This CDR3 contains 15 residues. V lost 0 bases to trimming and J lost 4 bases; unmatched junction nucleotides: 8. The CDR3 loop reads CSVEDPGQRGYGYTF. The CDR3 DNA sequence: TGCAGCGTTGAAGATCCGGGACAGAGGGGCTATGGCTACACCTTC.

The chain employs TRBV2 and TRBJ2-1; 11 bases are shared with TRBD2. CDR3 length equals 16 residues. V lost 6 bases, J lost 0 bases, and 4 bases stayed unmatched. Germline V gene sequence: CDR1 SNHLY, CDR2 FYNNEI. The CDR3 loop reads CASRETSGASYNEQFF. In DNA, the CDR3 is TGTGCCAGCAGGGAGACTAGCGGGGCCTCCTACAATGAGCAGTTCTTC.

This rearrangement joins TRBV11-1 to TRBJ2-7, with 7 bases matching TRBD1. With 8 bases clipped from V and 3 bases from J, the junction kept 10 bases outside the gene matches. The CDR3 runs 14 residues. Germline V lookup: CDR1 SGHAT, CDR2 FQDESV (reference sequence). The chain's CDR3 is CASGDRDSFYEQYF. CDR3 coding DNA: TGTGCCAGCGGCGATCGGGACAGCTTCTACGAGCAGTACTTC.

This rearrangement joins TRBV27 to TRBJ2-7, with 8 nucleotides matching TRBD1. With 6 bases clipped from V and 2 bases from J, the junction kept 6 bases outside the gene matches. Germline V gene data show CDR1 as MNHEY and CDR2 as SMNVEV (reference sequence). This CDR3 has 14 amino acids. The CDR3 here is CASSPGQVAYEQYF. In nucleotides, the CDR3 is TGTGCCAGCAGCCCGGGACAGGTCGCCTACGAGCAGTACTTC.

This chain joins TRBV6-6 and TRBJ1-1; D not certain. The CDR3 spans 14 residues. Trimming removed 2 bases at V and 2 bases at J, with 9 bases between. Germline values: CDR1 MNHNY, CDR2 SVGAGI (reference sequence). CDR3 nucleotide sequence: TGTGCCAGCAGTTACGGGATCAGTAACACTGAAGCTTTCTTT. This translates into CASSYGISNTEAFF.

The chain uses TRBV7-2 and TRBJ1-5; possibly TRBD1 for D (5 bases). Between the trimmed V and J ends, which lost 5 bases and 6 bases, there was a span of 14 bases. The length of the CDR3 is 14 residues. CDR1 and CDR2 from the germline V gene are SGHTA and FQGNSA. Here the CDR3 DNA reads TGTGCCAGCAGCCCCCAGGGCAACGGTCAGCCCCAGCATTTT. Its protein product is CASSPQGNGQPQHF.

This sequence joins TRBV19 and TRBJ1-3; the match to TRBD1 covers 9 bases. This CDR3 comprises 16 residues. Unmatched junction bases numbered 5, after V lost 5 bases and J lost 0 bases. The germline gives CDR1 LNHDA, CDR2 SQIVND (reference sequence). This chain's CDR3 is CASSHRGPSSGNTIYF. The CDR3 DNA reads TGTGCCAGTAGTCACAGGGGGCCTAGCTCTGGAAACACCATATATTTT.

The chain uses TRBV27 and TRBJ2-3; tentative D call: TRBD2 (7 bases). The ends were cut back, 4 bases at V and 3 bases at J, with 11 bases in the middle. Germline-derived CDR1 and CDR2 are MNHEY and SMNVEV (reference sequence). The length of the CDR3 is 14 residues. The DNA for the CDR3 is TGTGCCAGCAGTTGGGGGGGGCGGACAGATACGCAGTATTTT. Translated, it gives CASSWGGRTDTQYF.

J is TRBJ2-1 and V is TRBV9; TRBD1 matches at 8 bases. Germline assignment: CDR1 SGDLS and CDR2 YYNGEE. The J segment lost 5 bases and the V segment lost 4 bases, leaving 8 bases of the junction unmatched. The CDR3 consists of 15 residues. CDR3 sequence: CASSRWTGSDNEQFF. CDR3 in DNA: TGTGCCAGCAGCCGCTGGACAGGGTCGGACAATGAGCAGTTCTTC.

V and J are TRBV5-1 and TRBJ1-2, with TRBD1 identical over 7 bases. Germline assignment: CDR1 SGHRS and CDR2 YFSETQ. The CDR3 consists of 16 residues. With 3 bases clipped from V and 3 bases from J, the junction kept 11 bases outside the gene matches. The CDR3 protein is CASSWATGTADYGYTF. The CDR3 coding sequence is TGCGCCAGCAGCTGGGCGACAGGGACTGCCGACTATGGCTACACCTTC.

V gene TRBV19 combines with J gene TRBJ2-1; 8 nucleotides match TRBD2. Germline V gene lookup returns CDR1 LNHDA and CDR2 SQIVND (reference sequence). The V and J ends lost 3 bases and 4 bases, in that order; junction bases with no gene match: 5. The CDR3 extends over 15 amino acids. The CDR3 here is CASSMSGGGYNEQFF. CDR3 in DNA: TGTGCCAGTAGTATGAGCGGGGGTGGGTACAATGAGCAGTTCTTC.

This rearrangement joins TRBV9 to TRBJ2-1; the D gene is possibly TRBD2 (6 bases). From germline, CDR1 is SGDLS and CDR2 YYNGEE. The CDR3 spans 16 residues. Between the trimmed V and J ends, which lost 0 bases and 4 bases, there was a span of 14 bases. CDR3: CASSVVGGMRYNEQFF. CDR3 bases: TGTGCCAGCAGCGTAGTTGGGGGGATGCGGTACAATGAGCAGTTCTTC. Combining the CDR3 with reference TRBV9 and TRBJ2-1 gives the whole variable domain DSGVTQTPKHLITATGQRVTLRCSPRSGDLSVYWYQQSLDQGLQFLIQYYNGEERAKGNILERFSAQQFPDLHSELNLSSLELGDSALYFCASSVVGGMRYNEQFFGPGTRLTVL.

The V gene is TRBV18, the J gene TRBJ2-7; tentatively, D is TRBD1 (6 bases). The CDR3 is made up of 14 amino acids. Trimming took off 0 bases at V and 0 bases at J, with 6 bases between the two ends. Germline V gene data show CDR1 as KGHSH and CDR2 as LQKENI. CDR3 region: CASSPPDSSYEQYF. The CDR3 coding sequence is TGTGCCAGCTCACCACCGGACAGCTCCTACGAGCAGTACTTC.

The table lists this clone with a few counts. This chain uses TRBV19 with TRBJ2-1, with D tentatively TRBD2 (6 bases). This CDR3 is 14 amino acids long. CDR1 is LNHDA and CDR2 is SQIVND in the germline V gene (reference sequence). V was shortened by 5 bases and J by 8 bases, with 16 bases between the two germline ends. CDR3: CASSPRRGGDEQFF. In nucleotides, the CDR3 is TGTGCCAGTAGTCCCCGGAGGGGTGGCGATGAGCAGTTCTTC. The full variable domain, with the rest looked up from reference TRBV19 and TRBJ2-1, is DGGITQSPKYLFRKEGQNVTLSCEQNLNHDAMYWYRQDPGQGLRLIYYSQIVNDFQKGDIAEGYSVSREKKESFPLTVTSAQKNPTAFYLCASSPRRGGDEQFFGPGTRLTVL.

The gene calls are TRBV4-3 and TRBJ2-2, with D perhaps TRBD2 (6 bases). V was pared by 1 base and J by 3 bases, with 21 bases between. Germline lookup yields CDR1 LGHNA and CDR2 YSLEER. CDR3 size: 19 residues. Here the CDR3 reads CASSQVVAGTAYDTGELFF. The CDR3 nucleotides are TGCGCCAGCAGCCAAGTGGTTGCGGGGACCGCTTATGACACCGGGGAGCTGTTTTTT.

The chain carries TRBV5-6 and TRBJ2-3; D possibly corresponds to TRBD1 (5 bases). Looked up from germline, CDR1 is SGHDT and CDR2 is YYEEEE. The CDR3 has 15 amino acids. The V end lost 5 bases, the J end lost 6 bases, and 19 bases lay between the germline ends. The CDR3 spells CASSLMDIQLDTQYF. The CDR3 nucleotides are TGTGCCAGCAGTTTGATGGACATCCAACTGGATACGCAGTATTTT. Complete variable domain (other parts from reference TRBV5-6 and TRBJ2-3): DAGVTQSPTHLIKTRGQQVTLRCSPKSGHDTVSWYQQALGQGPQFIFQYYEEEERQRGNFPDRFSGHQFPNYSSELNVNALLLGDSALYLCASSLMDIQLDTQYFGPGTRLTVL.

The CDR3 region has the DNA TGCGCCAGCAGCTTGGATGGGTTAGGATCTGGAAACACCATATATTTT. Protein product: CASSLDGLGSGNTIYF. The chain has TRBV5-1 and TRBJ1-3; no definite D call. In germline, CDR1 is SGHRS, CDR2 YFSETQ. The CDR3 extends over 16 amino acids. The V end lost 0 bases, the J end lost 1 base, and 11 bases lay between the germline ends.

This chain uses TRBV10-2 with TRBJ2-2, with D maybe TRBD1 (5 bases). CDR1 WSHSY and CDR2 SAAADI come from the germline V gene. V lost 2 bases to trimming and J lost 0 bases, with 10 bases between them. This CDR3 is 16 amino acids long. The CDR3 nucleotides read TGCGCCAGCAGTGAGCCTGACAGCGCGAACACCGGGGAGCTGTTTTTT. Translating it yields CASSEPDSANTGELFF.

The rearrangement links TRBV9 to TRBJ2-7; 8 bases agree with TRBD1. Germline CDR1 reads SGDLS; CDR2 reads YYNGEE. V shed 0 bases, J shed 2 bases, and the junction held 4 bases outside the gene matches. This CDR3 has 15 residues. CDR3 protein: CASSVVAGGPYEQYF. The CDR3 region has the DNA TGTGCCAGCAGCGTAGTGGCAGGGGGCCCCTACGAGCAGTACTTC.

The chain employs TRBV27 and TRBJ2-7; D is unresolved. The germline V and J ends were trimmed by 8 bases and 6 bases, with 11 bases remaining between them. The CDR3 runs 11 residues. CDR1 and CDR2 from the germline V gene are MNHEY and SMNVEV (reference sequence). CDR3 sequence (DNA): TGTGCCAGCGGACCCCTTGTCGAGCAGTACTTC. Its translation: CASGPLVEQYF.

V is TRBV6-5 and J is TRBJ2-1, with TRBD2 matching over 7 bases. Germline trimming cut 6 bases from V and 6 bases from J; bases unmatched to any gene: 11. This CDR3 comprises 15 residues. CDR1 is MNHEY and CDR2 is SVGAGI in the germline V gene. DNA for the CDR3: TGTGCCAGCAGCTCTAGCTGGACTAGGGGCAATGAGCAGTTCTTC. It codes for CASSSSWTRGNEQFF.

This chain joins TRBV2 and TRBJ2-7; possibly TRBD1 for D (5 bases). Trimming pared 3 bases from V and 1 base from J, leaving 7 bases between. Per germline, CDR1 SNHLY and CDR2 FYNNEI. The CDR3 is made up of 13 amino acids. The DNA for the CDR3 is TGTGCCAGCAGTGACCGACAGTCCTACGAGCAGTACTTC. Translation gives CASSDRQSYEQYF.

This clone occurred a few times. The rearrangement joins TRBV27 to TRBJ1-5; D not certain. Trimming took 3 bases from V and 3 from J, leaving 12 bases between them. CDR1 MNHEY and CDR2 SMNVEV come from the germline V gene (reference sequence). The CDR3 contains 15 residues. The CDR3 sequence is CASSLGMSANQPQHF. The CDR3 DNA reads as TGTGCCAGCAGTTTGGGGATGTCTGCCAATCAGCCCCAGCATTTT.

The rearrangement uses TRBV4-3 and TRBJ2-1, with no clear D. Trimming cost V 0 bases and J 7 bases, with 4 bases left between them. This CDR3 spans 12 amino acids. From germline, CDR1 is LGHNA and CDR2 YSLEER. The CDR3 is CASSQDSNEQFF. As DNA, the CDR3 is TGCGCCAGCAGCCAAGATTCGAATGAGCAGTTCTTC.